These T cell receptor beta chains were read from a single sample in a study of T cell changes during pregnancy in multiple sclerosis. Method: immunoSEQ multiplex PCR; TCRdb's copy keeps in-frame clones and lacks some. The data contain about 64,000 clones, around 90% of them singletons. The sequencing here drew on peripheral blood, taken in the second trimester of pregnancy. These TCRs come from a female donor with multiple sclerosis, enrolled in a pregnancy study. CDR3s include the opening cysteine and the closing phenylalanine or tryptophan. A D gene is named only where the DNA matches it firmly. Clone size, where shown, is once, few, many, or a class for clones that have expanded.

v_gene	abundance	d_gene	j_gene	CDR3nt	CDR3aa
TRBV5-1	NA	NA	TRBJ2-2	TGCGCCAGCAGCGGTAGTGATCCGAGTGCCGGGGAGCTGTTTTTT	CASSGSDPSAGELFF
TRBV6-6	NA	TRBD1	TRBJ2-5	TGTGCCAGCACCCCCGGGACAGGGCGAGAGACCCAGTACTTC	CASTPGTGRETQYF
TRBV18	NA	TRBD1	TRBJ1-2	TGTGCCAGCTCACGCAGACAGGGGGCGGACTATGGCTACACCTTC	CASSRRQGADYGYTF
TRBV18	NA	NA	TRBJ2-3	TGTGCCAGCTCGCTCCTAGCGTCTAGCACAGATACGCAGTATTTT	CASSLLASSTDTQYF
TRBV9	NA	TRBD2	TRBJ2-1	TGTGCCAGCAGCGACTTGACTAGCGGGCCGATCTACAATGAGCAGTTCTTC	CASSDLTSGPIYNEQFF
TRBV2	NA	NA	TRBJ1-3	TGTGCCAACGACAGTCCCTCCTCTGGAAACACCATATATTTT	CANDSPSSGNTIYF
TRBV9	NA	TRBD1	TRBJ2-7	TGTGCCAGCAGCGCCCCACAGGGGGACGAGCAGTACTTC	CASSAPQGDEQYF
TRBV5-4	NA	TRBD1	TRBJ2-7	TGTGCCAGCAGCCAACCGGGACAGGGGGCCTACGAGCAGTACTTC	CASSQPGQGAYEQYF
TRBV7-9	NA	NA	TRBJ1-1	TGTGCCAGCAGCTACAGTGGGCCCACTGAGGCTTTCTTT	CASSYSGPTEAFF
TRBV28	NA	TRBD2	TRBJ2-2	TGTGCCACCCGGGCGGGAGGGCCCGGGGAGCTGTTTTTT	CATRAGGPGELFF
TRBV5-1	NA	TRBD1	TRBJ2-7	TGCGCCAGCAGCTTGGGTCCTCCGGGACAGGCAGGCTACGAGCAGTACTTC	CASSLGPPGQAGYEQYF
TRBV16	NA	NA	TRBJ2-1	TGTGCCAGCAGCCAATCTATCGGGAATGAGCAGTTCTTC	CASSQSIGNEQFF
TRBV6-1	NA	NA	TRBJ2-7	TGTGCCGGGGGCAGGGGCGCCTCGGTCGAGCAGTACTTC	CAGGRGASVEQYF
TRBV7-9	once	NA	TRBJ2-5	TGTGCCAGCAGCTGCTGTAGAAGTCGGGAGACCCAGTACTTC	CASSCCRSRETQYF
TRBV4-1	NA	TRBD2	TRBJ2-2	TGCGCCAGCAGCCAACCCGGGACTAGCGGGGAGCTGTTTTTT	CASSQPGTSGELFF
TRBV28	NA	NA	TRBJ2-2	TGTGCCAGCAGTTTGGGGGGACCCTACACCGGGGAGCTGTTTTTT	CASSLGGPYTGELFF
TRBV5-1	NA	NA	TRBJ2-1	TGCGCCAGCAGGCTCAGGGTAGTTCACAATGAGCAGTTCTTC	CASRLRVVHNEQFF
TRBV6-6	NA	TRBD1	TRBJ1-2	TGTGCCAGCGCTCCCTCATCCGGGACAGTATATGGCTACACCTTC	CASAPSSGTVYGYTF